Below, 5 T cell receptor beta chains from the same sample are listed, as sequenced in a study of T-cell reconstitution after alpha-beta-depleted transplantation in children. A TCRbeta library incorporating unique molecular identifiers was prepared. In TCRdb, the PCR reads were re-called with MiXCR into one record per CDR3 protein. Of 300,000 to 400,000 distinct CDR3 sequences in the sample, about 14% were seen once. The sample here was PBMCs, taken from the stem cell graft. These receptor sequences come from a human donor who donated a stem cell graft to a child with Fanconi anemia.

This clonotype was recorded many times. CDR3 DNA sequence: TGCAGCGCGAGGACAGGGAACCGCTACGAGCAGTACTTC. This sequence encodes CSARTGNRYEQYF. The chain has TRBV29-1 and TRBJ2-7, with TRBD1 matching 8 bases. V lost 7 bases and J lost 3; bases outside the gene matches: 8. In germline, CDR1 is SQVTM, CDR2 ANQGSEA. This CDR3 has 13 amino acids.

The chain recombines TRBV7-9 with TRBJ2-1; no reliable D call. The CDR3 has 11 residues. Germline lookup yields CDR1 SEHNR and CDR2 FQNEAQ (reference sequence). The V end was cut by 8 bases, the J end by 9 bases, with 11 bases between. The CDR3 reads CASSTITEQFF. CDR3 coding DNA: TGTGCCAGCTCCACGATCACTGAGCAGTTCTTC.

This clonotype was counted between two and nine times. The chain employs TRBV20-1 and TRBJ2-3, with 7 bases fitting TRBD2. The CDR3 extends over 15 amino acids. Germline V gene sequence: CDR1 DFQATT, CDR2 SNEGSKA (reference sequence). With 0 bases clipped from V and 1 base from J, the junction kept 4 bases outside the gene matches. The chain's CDR3 is CSARDYREGTDTQYF. DNA of the CDR3: TGCAGTGCTAGAGATTACCGGGAGGGCACAGATACGCAGTATTTT.

V gene TRBV7-9 combines with J gene TRBJ1-6; D not certain. CDR3 length: 12 amino acids. Germline V CDR1 and CDR2: SEHNR, FQNEAQ (reference sequence). Trimming stripped 5 bases from V and 10 bases from J, with 9 bases between. The CDR3 DNA follows: TGTGCCAGCAGCGAAGACGGATCACCCCTCCACTTT. As protein: CASSEDGSPLHF. Together with reference TRBV7-9 and TRBJ1-6, the CDR3 gives the full variable domain: DTGVSQNPRHKITKRGQNVTFRCDPISEHNRLYWYRQTLGQGPEFLTYFQNEAQLEKSRLLSDRFSAERPKGSFSTLEIQRTEQGDSAMYLCASSEDGSPLHFGNGTRLTVT.

This clonotype was counted at least ten times. V gene TRBV28 combines with J gene TRBJ2-1, with 10 bases matching TRBD1. The V and J ends lost 5 bases and 6 bases, in that order; junction bases with no gene match: 10. Germline values: CDR1 MDHEN, CDR2 SYDVKM. This CDR3 spans 16 amino acids. CDR3 DNA sequence: TGTGCCAGCAGTCTACCTCGGACAGGGGGTCGCAATGAGCAGTTCTTC. Protein: CASSLPRTGGRNEQFF.